Here is one T cell receptor beta chain with its context. Sequencing used immunoSEQ multiplex PCR; TCRdb keeps in-frame clones, though not all of them. Of approximately 44,000 clones listed, roughly 90% are singletons. This entry belongs to a study of T cell changes during pregnancy in multiple sclerosis. The sequenced sample was CD4+ T cells from peripheral blood mononuclear cells, obtained before pregnancy. This clonotype was obtained from a female donor with multiple sclerosis, enrolled in a pregnancy study.

CDR3 protein: CASSEALLRDRGREQYF. The CDR3 coding sequence is TGTGCCAGCAGTGAAGCATTACTCCGGGACAGGGGGCGCGAGCAGTACTTC. This chain connects TRBV2 to TRBJ2-7; 12 bases fit TRBD1. The CDR3 is 17 amino acids. The V gene end was trimmed by 0 bases and the J gene end by 6 bases; junction bases not matched to a gene: 9. CDR1 is SNHLY, CDR2 FYNNEI, per germline.